These 11 T cell receptor beta chains share one sample of origin, sequenced in a study of naive and memory T cell subsets. Both TRBC1 and TRBC2 were covered by a beta constant-region primer of two equimolar oligonucleotides. Ligated cDNA was amplified by four rounds of PCR with nested alpha and beta constant-region primers and SP2. In TCRdb, the UMI-ligation and nested PCR reads were re-called with MiXCR into one record per CDR3 protein. Among over 110,000 distinct CDR3 sequences, 15% to 25% were seen once, and the ten largest hold 0.6% to 0.7%. General study findings and limits: Especially in CD8 cells, naive repertoires contained a few larger clonotypes, possibly CD45RA-re-expressing memory cells.

No antigen has been identified for these receptors. The sequenced material came from naive CD8+ T cells from blood. These receptors were taken from a human donor in good health.

The chain employs TRBV20-1 and TRBJ2-7; the D gene is possibly TRBD1 (6 bases). The CDR3 is 13 residues long. Germline CDR1 and CDR2: DFQATT and SNEGSKA (reference sequence). With 5 bases removed from V and 1 base from J, the gap between germline ends came to 12 bases. The CDR3 is CSAERQDSYEQYF. The CDR3, as DNA: TGCAGTGCTGAGAGACAGGATTCCTACGAGCAGTACTTC.

This chain uses TRBV13 with TRBJ2-5; 13 nucleotides align to TRBD2. The junction had 5 bases not matched to a gene; V was cut back by 5 bases and J by 5 bases. Germline V CDR1 and CDR2: PRHDT, FYEKMQ (reference sequence). CDR3 length: 15 residues. The CDR3, as DNA: TGTGCCAGCAGCCCCGGGACTAGCGGGGAGGAGACCCAGTACTTC. Its protein product is CASSPGTSGEETQYF. Based on the CDR3 plus reference TRBV13 and TRBJ2-5, the full variable domain is AAGVIQSPRHLIKEKRETATLKCYPIPRHDTVYWYQQGPGQDPQFLISFYEKMQSDKGSIPDRFSAQQFSDYHSELNMSSLELGDSALYFCASSPGTSGEETQYFGPGTRLLVL.

V gene TRBV27 combines with J gene TRBJ2-2; TRBD2 aligns across 10 bases. CDR3 length: 16 amino acids. V dropped 0 bases and J dropped 6; count of bases not matched to a gene: 4. Germline V gene lookup returns CDR1 MNHEY and CDR2 SMNVEV (reference sequence). The CDR3 here is CASSLSSLAGAGELFF. In DNA form, the CDR3 reads TGTGCCAGCAGTTTATCGAGTCTAGCGGGGGCCGGGGAGCTGTTTTTT.

This clonotype was seen only a few times. CDR3 loop: CASSLGLAGDSGELFF. Written as DNA, the CDR3 is TGTGCCAGCAGCCTCGGACTAGCGGGAGACTCCGGGGAGCTGTTTTTT. This chain joins TRBV13 and TRBJ2-2; 13 nucleotides match TRBD2. The germline gives CDR1 PRHDT, CDR2 FYEKMQ (reference sequence). J lost 6 bases, V lost 5 bases, and 6 bases had no gene match. This CDR3 spans 16 amino acids.

The rearrangement links TRBV7-8 to TRBJ2-7, with a tentative D call TRBD2 (5 bases). CDR3 length: 14 residues. Germline CDR1 is SGHVS and CDR2 is FQNEAQ. With 1 base removed from V and 5 bases from J, the gap between germline ends came to 12 bases. For the CDR3, the DNA is TGTGCCAGCAGCTTAGGACTTCCGGAGGACGAGCAGTACTTC. This codes for CASSLGLPEDEQYF.

This rearrangement joins TRBV10-3 to TRBJ2-7; D is unresolved. Germline V gene lookup returns CDR1 ENHRY and CDR2 SYGVKD. The CDR3 runs to 15 residues. Deletions cut 0 bases from V and 2 bases from J, with 11 bases between. DNA for the CDR3: TGTGCCATCAGTGAGTCATTCGCAGTTACCTACGAGCAGTACTTC. Translation: CAISESFAVTYEQYF.

This clonotype has more than one count but fewer than ten. The chain joins TRBV3-1 to TRBJ2-7, with no clear D. From germline, CDR1 is LGHDT and CDR2 YNNKEL (reference sequence). The CDR3 contains 14 residues. The V and J ends lost 5 bases and 7 bases respectively, with 18 bases between them. CDR3 nucleotide sequence: TGTGCCAGCAGCGGTCATCCCACTGTGTGGGAGCAGTACTTC. As protein: CASSGHPTVWEQYF.

This chain links TRBV6-6 with TRBJ1-2; maybe TRBD1 (5 bases). Germline values: CDR1 MNHNY, CDR2 SVGAGI (reference sequence). V lost 8 bases and J 0 bases, leaving 7 bases between the germline ends. The CDR3 has 12 amino acids. The CDR3 bases are TGTGCCAGCCTGACAGCTAACTATGGCTACACCTTC. This sequence encodes CASLTANYGYTF.

The genes are TRBV28 and TRBJ1-1; 7 bases fit TRBD1. The germline V gene encodes CDR1 MDHEN and CDR2 SYDVKM. This CDR3 spans 15 amino acids. Losses at the gene ends were 2 bases for V and 0 bases for J; bases not matched to a gene: 3. CDR3 loop: CASSLNRGLNTEAFF. The DNA of the CDR3 is TGTGCCAGCAGTTTAAACAGGGGATTGAACACTGAAGCTTTCTTT.

The V call is TRBV2, the J call TRBJ2-7, with 7 bases aligning to TRBD2. Germline V lookup: CDR1 SNHLY, CDR2 FYNNEI. With 6 bases clipped from V and 7 bases from J, the junction kept 6 bases outside the gene matches. CDR3 size: 12 residues. CDR3 residues: CASSPGTNEQYF. DNA for the CDR3: TGTGCCAGCAGCCCCGGGACTAATGAGCAGTACTTC.

This clonotype was detected only a few times. The V and J genes are TRBV19 and TRBJ2-7; 10 bases match TRBD1. Trimming removed 9 bases from V and 6 bases from J; junction bases left unmatched: 5. The V gene's germline CDR1 is LNHDA and CDR2 SQIVND (reference sequence). CDR3 length: 12 residues. The DNA of the CDR3 is TGTGCCAGCGGGACAGGGGAGGCCGAGCAGTACTTC. Protein product: CASGTGEAEQYF.